Following are 28 T cell receptor beta chains from one sample sequenced in a study of shared clonotypes between healthy human individuals. CD45RO negativity and positive selection for CCR7 defined naive CD8 cells, a population that excluded terminally differentiated effector memory CD45RA+ cells. Assay used: immunoSEQ multiplex PCR; TCRdb lists only in-frame clones, some missing. The sample records around 1.9 million clones, 93% being singletons. The specimen sequenced was naive CD8+ T cells from PBMCs. All receptors come from a man aged 18-30 years in good health. Some clones in this sample may be carry-over from other donors' samples.

The J gene is TRBJ2-1, the V gene TRBV5-1; 9 nucleotides align to TRBD2. The CDR3 loop spans 19 amino acids. The ends lost 0 bases at V and 4 bases at J; junction bases unmatched: 14. Germline CDR1 and CDR2: SGHRS and YFSETQ. The CDR3 loop is CASSLATLSGRRGYNEQFF. The CDR3 coding sequence is TGCGCCAGCAGCTTGGCCACGCTAAGCGGGAGGAGGGGTTACAATGAGCAGTTCTTC.

The V call is TRBV2, the J call TRBJ1-2; 8 nucleotides match TRBD1. The germline CDR1 and CDR2 sequences are SNHLY and FYNNEI. CDR3 length: 18 amino acids. V dropped 8 bases and J dropped 0; count of bases not matched to a gene: 17. The CDR3 is CASWGTGTGTTSNYGYTF. The CDR3 DNA reads TGTGCCAGCTGGGGGACGGGGACAGGTACGACATCTAACTATGGCTACACCTTC.

V gene TRBV7-2 combines with J gene TRBJ2-5; 8 bases agree with TRBD2. The CDR3 contains 15 residues. V lost 5 bases and J lost 1; bases outside the gene matches: 6. In germline, CDR1 is SGHTA, CDR2 FQGNSA. The CDR3 bases are TGTGCCAGCAGCATCACCGGGACTAGCCAAGAGACCCAGTACTTC. Its protein product is CASSITGTSQETQYF.

J is TRBJ1-1 and V is TRBV6-5, with D uncertain. This CDR3 spans 13 amino acids. CDR1 and CDR2 from the germline V gene are MNHEY and SVGAGI. The V end was cut by 7 bases, the J end by 1 base, with 10 bases between. CDR3 sequence: CASISPRNTEAFF. DNA for the CDR3: TGTGCCAGCATCTCACCCCGGAACACTGAAGCTTTCTTT.

V gene TRBV4-3 combines with J gene TRBJ2-1; D gene unclear. V was shortened by 3 bases and J by 10 bases, with 22 bases between the two germline ends. Germline CDR1 LGHNA, CDR2 YSLEER. The CDR3 sequence is 16 residues long. The CDR3 nucleotides read TGCGCCAGCAGCCAGTCGTATGTCGGCGGAGCAGGAGAGCAGTTCTTC. It is translated as CASSQSYVGGAGEQFF.

CDR3 DNA: TGTGCCAGCAGTTCCGGGAGTTTGGGCTACGAGCAGTACTTC. The encoded protein is CASSSGSLGYEQYF. V gene TRBV6-5 combines with J gene TRBJ2-7; the D gene is possibly TRBD2 (6 bases). CDR1 is MNHEY, CDR2 SVGAGI, per germline. V gave up 4 bases and J gave up 3 bases, with 13 bases separating them. The CDR3 sequence is 14 residues long.

This chain connects TRBV6-5 to TRBJ2-5; D ambiguous. The DNA end is more similar to TRBJ2-7, so the J call may be wrong. Germline lookup yields CDR1 MNHEY and CDR2 SVGAGI. CDR3 length: 14 amino acids. This CDR3 is CASSYNSESYEQYF. The CDR3 DNA is TGTGCCAGCAGTTACAATTCAGAATCCTACGAGCAGTACTTC.

V gene TRBV4-1 combines with J gene TRBJ2-7; 8 nucleotides line up with TRBD2. Trimming at V came to 1 base and at J to 6 bases, leaving 5 bases not matched to a gene. CDR3 size: 14 residues. Germline CDR1 reads MGHRA; CDR2 reads YSYEKL. The CDR3 spells CASSQGRTSSEQYF. DNA of the CDR3: TGCGCCAGCAGCCAAGGTCGGACTAGCTCCGAGCAGTACTTC.

The chain has TRBV7-6 and TRBJ2-7, with TRBD2 identical over 8 bases. V gave up 5 bases and J gave up 4 bases; unmatched junction bases: 10. Germline V gene lookup returns CDR1 SGHVS and CDR2 FNYEAQ. The CDR3 contains 15 residues. CDR3 in DNA: TGTGCCAGCAGCCTGAGGACTAGCCCGGAGTACGAGCAGTACTTC. Encoded protein: CASSLRTSPEYEQYF.

The count of this clone is one. CDR3 bases: TGTGCCAGCAGCTTGTTGGGACAGACCATTTTAAACTATGGCTACACCTTC. It codes for CASSLLGQTILNYGYTF. The chain recombines TRBV5-4 with TRBJ1-2, with TRBD1 matching 7 bases. The CDR3 is 17 amino acids. Germline lookup yields CDR1 SGHNT and CDR2 YYREEE (reference sequence). Unmatched junction bases numbered 11, after V lost 1 base and J lost 2 bases.

The chain links TRBV9 to TRBJ2-2; the D is unclear. With 0 bases removed from V and 7 bases from J, the gap between germline ends came to 7 bases. Per the germline V gene, CDR1 is SGDLS and CDR2 is YYNGEE. This CDR3 region has 13 residues. The CDR3 protein is CASSVGSHGELFF. Written as DNA, the CDR3 is TGTGCCAGCAGCGTAGGGTCCCACGGGGAGCTGTTTTTT.

The chain couples TRBV7-3 to TRBJ2-1, with 7 bases fitting TRBD2. Germline-derived CDR1 and CDR2 are SGHTA and FQGTGA. This CDR3 has 15 amino acids. Losses at the gene ends were 5 bases for V and 2 bases for J; bases not matched to a gene: 6. The CDR3 nucleotides read TGTGCCAGCAGCGACGGAGCGGGGACCTACAATGAGCAGTTCTTC. It encodes CASSDGAGTYNEQFF.

The sample holds one count of this clone. The CDR3 protein is CASSLSQGVYNEQFF. The CDR3 nucleotides are TGTGCCAGCAGCTTATCACAGGGGGTATACAATGAGCAGTTCTTC. The rearrangement uses TRBV7-9 and TRBJ2-1; 8 bases align to TRBD1. Per the germline V gene, CDR1 is SEHNR and CDR2 is FQNEAQ (reference sequence). The junction had 4 bases not matched to a gene; V was cut back by 2 bases and J by 4 bases. This CDR3 has 15 residues. Full variable domain (rest looked up from reference TRBV7-9 and TRBJ2-1): DTGVSQNPRHKITKRGQNVTFRCDPISEHNRLYWYRQTLGQGPEFLTYFQNEAQLEKSRLLSDRFSAERPKGSFSTLEIQRTEQGDSAMYLCASSLSQGVYNEQFFGPGTRLTVL.

Note on this clone: The sample carries other DNA sequences with the same CDR3. CDR3 in amino acids: CASSTGAYEQYF. The DNA of the CDR3 is TGTGCCAGCTCGACAGGGGCCTACGAGCAGTACTTC. This sequence joins TRBV27 and TRBJ2-7, with TRBD1 identical over 8 bases. The V gene's germline CDR1 is MNHEY and CDR2 SMNVEV (reference sequence). The V segment lost 8 bases and the J segment 2 bases; nucleotides outside the gene matches: 2. This CDR3 has 12 residues.

The chain joins TRBV27 to TRBJ2-1; 9 bases are shared with TRBD1. The CDR3 loop spans 20 amino acids. Germline values: CDR1 MNHEY, CDR2 SMNVEV (reference sequence). Unmatched junction bases numbered 24, after V lost 6 bases and J lost 6 bases. This chain's CDR3 is CASRRRTGASFMREINEQFF. The CDR3 DNA sequence: TGTGCCAGCAGACGCCGGACAGGGGCCTCTTTTATGCGGGAGATCAATGAGCAGTTCTTC.

The chain is built from TRBV4-1 and TRBJ1-4; D may be TRBD1 (5 bases). Germline-derived CDR1 and CDR2 are MGHRA and YSYEKL. The CDR3 consists of 15 residues. Trimming stripped 0 bases from V and 5 bases from J, with 10 bases between. CDR3 sequence (DNA): TGCGCCAGCAGCCAAGATGAAGCAGGGAATGAAAAACTGTTTTTT. Its translation is CASSQDEAGNEKLFF.

The chain links TRBV6-5 to TRBJ1-1; TRBD1 agrees at 8 bases. V trimming: 0 bases; J trimming: 5 bases; junction bases outside the gene matches: 5. This CDR3 region has 15 residues. CDR1 MNHEY and CDR2 SVGAGI come from the germline V gene. The CDR3 sequence is CASSYSITGGTEAFF. The DNA for the CDR3 is TGTGCCAGCAGTTACTCAATTACAGGGGGAACTGAAGCTTTCTTT.

CDR3 in DNA: TGTGCCAGCAGCGCAAGAGAGACCGGGGGCTATGGCTACACCTTC. Protein product: CASSARETGGYGYTF. The chain joins TRBV11-1 to TRBJ1-2, with a tentative D call TRBD1 (5 bases). Germline V gene data show CDR1 as SGHAT and CDR2 as FQDESV (reference sequence). Trimming took 5 bases from V and 4 from J, leaving 17 bases between them. The CDR3 has 15 amino acids. The whole variable domain, remainder taken from reference TRBV11-1 and TRBJ1-2, is EAEVAQSPRYKITEKSQAVAFWCDPISGHATLYWYRQILGQGPELLVQFQDESVVDDSQLPKDRFSAERLKGVDSTLKIQPAELGDSAMYLCASSARETGGYGYTFGSGTRLTVV.

This clone was counted a single time. The V gene is TRBV28, the J gene TRBJ1-2; possible D gene TRBD1, 5 bases. The CDR3 covers 12 residues. Trimming stripped 8 bases from V and 5 bases from J, with 12 bases between. The germline V gene has CDR1 MDHEN and CDR2 SYDVKM. CDR3 amino acids: CASQSGGYGYTF. As DNA, the CDR3 is TGTGCCAGCCAGAGCGGGGGGTATGGCTACACCTTC.

The chain links TRBV19 to TRBJ1-2; the D is unclear. V dropped 5 bases and J dropped 6 bases, with 19 bases sitting between them. This CDR3 is 15 amino acids long. From germline, CDR1 is LNHDA and CDR2 SQIVND (reference sequence). In DNA form, the CDR3 reads TGTGCCAGTAGTTTAAGACGACGGCCCCATGATGGCTACACCTTC. Its translation: CASSLRRRPHDGYTF.

The V and J genes are TRBV28 and TRBJ1-5; unclear D gene. Germline V gene sequence: CDR1 MDHEN, CDR2 SYDVKM. Trimming took 2 bases from V and 4 from J, leaving 6 bases between them. This CDR3 contains 13 residues. For the CDR3, the DNA is TGTGCCAGCAGTTTAGCCAAAAATCAGCCCCAGCATTTT. It translates to CASSLAKNQPQHF.

This clone showed up just once. The same CDR3 arises from other DNA sequences in this sample as well. The genes are TRBV9 and TRBJ1-3, with TRBD1 identical over 7 bases. V dropped 3 bases and J dropped 1; count of bases not matched to a gene: 1. The CDR3 has 14 amino acids. Germline loops: CDR1 SGDLS, CDR2 YYNGEE. CDR3 residues: CASSETGSGNTIYF. The CDR3 coding sequence is TGTGCCAGCAGCGAGACAGGGTCTGGAAACACCATATATTTT. The whole variable domain, filled in from reference TRBV9 and TRBJ1-3, reads DSGVTQTPKHLITATGQRVTLRCSPRSGDLSVYWYQQSLDQGLQFLIQYYNGEERAKGNILERFSAQQFPDLHSELNLSSLELGDSALYFCASSETGSGNTIYFGEGSWLTVV.

This clone appeared once. The chain combines TRBV7-8 with TRBJ1-1, with a weak D call TRBD1 (6 bases). This CDR3 region has 15 residues. CDR1 is SGHVS, CDR2 FQNEAQ, per germline. The ends were cut back, 3 bases at V and 2 bases at J, with 13 bases in the middle. CDR3 DNA: TGTGCCAGCAGCTTCCCCAGGGGAATCAACACTGAAGCTTTCTTT. Translating it yields CASSFPRGINTEAFF.

Only one count was recorded for this clone. V is TRBV10-3 and J is TRBJ2-7, with 9 nucleotides matching TRBD1. CDR3 length equals 13 residues. Trimming at V came to 8 bases and at J to 5 bases, leaving 7 bases not matched to a gene. Germline V gene data show CDR1 as ENHRY and CDR2 as SYGVKD. Here the CDR3 DNA reads TGTGCCATCCCCGGGGACAGGGTCGACGAGCAGTACTTC. The encoded protein is CAIPGDRVDEQYF.

The chain is built from TRBV5-8 and TRBJ2-7; 8 bases map to TRBD1. CDR3 length: 14 amino acids. V was pared by 0 bases and J by 2 bases, with 1 base of the junction left unmatched. Germline V lookup: CDR1 SGHTS, CDR2 YDEGEE. The CDR3 here is CASSLGTGTYEQYF. The DNA for the CDR3 is TGTGCCAGCAGCTTGGGGACAGGGACCTACGAGCAGTACTTC. The entire variable domain, with the rest obtained from reference TRBV5-8 and TRBJ2-7, is as follows: EAGVTQSPTHLIKTRGQQATLRCSPISGHTSVYWYQQALGLGLQFLLWYDEGEERNRGNFPPRFSGRQFPNYSSELNVNALELEDSALYLCASSLGTGTYEQYFGPGTRLTVT.

Concerning this clone itself: The same CDR3 can be traced to other DNA sequences in this sample. J is TRBJ1-5 and V is TRBV9, with a weak D call TRBD1 (5 bases). The V and J ends lost 0 bases and 6 bases respectively, with 10 bases between them. Per the germline V gene, CDR1 is SGDLS and CDR2 is YYNGEE. This CDR3 is built from 14 residues. CDR3 sequence: CASSVGGVGQPQHF. The CDR3 coding sequence is TGTGCCAGCAGCGTAGGGGGGGTTGGTCAGCCCCAGCATTTT.

The chain joins TRBV7-9 to TRBJ2-7, with D possibly being TRBD1 (6 bases). From germline, CDR1 is SEHNR and CDR2 FQNEAQ (reference sequence). CDR3 length equals 15 residues. V was cut by 5 bases and J by 2 bases, with 16 bases left in between. CDR3 amino acids: CASSPGTPFAYEQYF. CDR3 sequence (DNA): TGTGCCAGCAGCCCCGGGACACCATTCGCCTACGAGCAGTACTTC.

There are many counts of this clone. The chain recombines TRBV27 with TRBJ2-7; TRBD1 agrees at 8 bases. This CDR3 region has 14 residues. Germline CDR1 reads MNHEY; CDR2 reads SMNVEV (reference sequence). Trimming at V came to 2 bases and at J to 12 bases, leaving 12 bases not matched to a gene. For the CDR3, the DNA is TGTGCCAGCAGTTTAATTCAGTCAGGGGGCTGGTTGTACTTC. This sequence encodes CASSLIQSGGWLYF.